Listed below are T cell receptor beta chains from one sample, sequenced in a study of T-cell memory formation after mild COVID-19. Each CDR3 protein is one row after TCRdb ran MiXCR on the 5' RACE reads. The sample holds 110,000 to 150,000 distinct CDR3 sequences, around 27% seen once. The source material was PBMCs or a T cell subset sorted from them (not recorded which). These receptors all come from an adult woman who had mild COVID-19 (a few samples of this study predate the infection). Cell type and time point are not known. Each CDR3 is given with its conserved first and last residue. Fields, in order: J gene, D gene, V gene, CDR3 length, clone size, CDR3 DNA, CDR3 protein. A D gene is named only where the DNA matches it firmly. Expanded clones are given a class, and other clones once, few, many or no size at all.

j_gene: TRBJ1-5
d_gene: .
v_gene: TRBV9
len: 15
abundance: .
CDR3nt: TGTGCCAGCAGCGAGCAGGGGAAGGACAATCAGCCCCAGCATTTT
CDR3aa: CASSEQGKDNQPQHF

j_gene: TRBJ1-1
d_gene: .
v_gene: TRBV15
len: 12
abundance: few
CDR3nt: TGTGCCACCAGCACAGGGAACACTGAAGCTTTCTTT
CDR3aa: CATSTGNTEAFF

j_gene: TRBJ2-1
d_gene: .
v_gene: TRBV6-2/TRBV6-3
len: 17
abundance: .
CDR3nt: TGTGCCAGCAGTTACTCAACCCTAACAGTGCCCCCGAATGAGCAGTTCTTC
CDR3aa: CASSYSTLTVPPNEQFF

j_gene: TRBJ2-7
d_gene: .
v_gene: TRBV4-1
len: 15
abundance: .
CDR3nt: TGCGCCAGCAGCCAAGTACAGGCCGCCTCCTACGAGCAGTACTTC
CDR3aa: CASSQVQAASYEQYF

j_gene: TRBJ2-2
d_gene: .
v_gene: TRBV2
len: 17
abundance: .
CDR3nt: TGTGCCAGCAGTGACTTGGTTGAGTTCGGGAACACCGGGGAGCTGTTTTTT
CDR3aa: CASSDLVEFGNTGELFF

j_gene: TRBJ2-1
d_gene: .
v_gene: TRBV7-6
len: 15
abundance: few
CDR3nt: TGTGCCAGCAGCTTAGTGGGGGGCGATAGGGATGAGCAGTTCTTC
CDR3aa: CASSLVGGDRDEQFF

j_gene: TRBJ2-3
d_gene: TRBD2
v_gene: TRBV14
len: 15
abundance: .
CDR3nt: TGTGCCAGCAGCCCCTATACGGCGGGGGGTGATACGCAGTATTTT
CDR3aa: CASSPYTAGGDTQYF

j_gene: TRBJ1-3
d_gene: .
v_gene: TRBV13
len: 15
abundance: .
CDR3nt: TGTGCCAGCAGCCGAGGGGGAGGAACTGGAAACACCATATATTTT
CDR3aa: CASSRGGGTGNTIYF

j_gene: TRBJ2-3
d_gene: TRBD2
v_gene: TRBV6-5
len: 17
abundance: .
CDR3nt: TGTGCCAGCAGTTACCTTCCCGGCGGGGGGGGCACAGATACGCAGTATTTT
CDR3aa: CASSYLPGGGGTDTQYF

j_gene: TRBJ2-1
d_gene: TRBD2
v_gene: TRBV20-1
len: 14
abundance: few
CDR3nt: TGCAGTGCTAGGGTTAGCGGGTCCTACAATGAGCAGTTCTTC
CDR3aa: CSARVSGSYNEQFF

j_gene: TRBJ1-1
d_gene: .
v_gene: TRBV12-3/TRBV12-4
len: 13
abundance: .
CDR3nt: TGTGCCAGCAGTCTCACCCATGGCACTGAAGCTTTCTTT
CDR3aa: CASSLTHGTEAFF

j_gene: TRBJ2-2
d_gene: .
v_gene: TRBV24-1
len: 17
abundance: few
CDR3nt: TGTGCCACCAGTGATTTGCCTGGGGATGCCTTCGCCGGGGAGCTGTTTTTT
CDR3aa: CATSDLPGDAFAGELFF

j_gene: TRBJ1-5
d_gene: .
v_gene: TRBV12-3/TRBV12-4
len: 13
abundance: few
CDR3nt: TGTGCCAGCACAATGACCCTTCCGGAGCCCCAGCATTTT
CDR3aa: CASTMTLPEPQHF

j_gene: TRBJ2-3
d_gene: .
v_gene: TRBV5-5
len: 13
abundance: .
CDR3nt: TGTGCCAGCAGCTTGGCCGGTAGGAATACGCAGTATTTT
CDR3aa: CASSLAGRNTQYF